Shown below are 24 T cell receptor beta chains from a single sample sequenced in a study of blood T cell repertoires in COVID-19. Method: immunoSEQ multiplex PCR; TCRdb's copy keeps in-frame clones and lacks some. This table has 85,000 to 120,000 clones, 75% to 95% appearing once. The sequenced sample was peripheral blood. The receptors stem from a man aged 18 to 29 with acute or convalescent COVID-19.

V usage is TRBV14 and J usage is TRBJ1-6; unclear D gene. Germline lookup yields CDR1 SGHDN and CDR2 FVKESK. Trimming shortened V by 8 bases and J by 9 bases, and 14 bases separated the two germline ends. The CDR3 is made up of 13 amino acids. CDR3: CASSGPGSSPLHF. CDR3 bases: TGTGCCAGCTCTGGGCCGGGAAGTTCACCCCTCCACTTT.

This clone was seen just once. The chain combines TRBV19 with TRBJ2-3; 9 bases are shared with TRBD2. After removal of 5 bases from V and 1 base from J, the junction contained 4 bases not matched to a gene. The CDR3 covers 15 residues. Germline V lookup: CDR1 LNHDA, CDR2 SQIVND (reference sequence). The CDR3 is CASSVERGGTDTQYF. The CDR3 DNA reads TGTGCCAGTAGTGTGGAGCGGGGGGGCACAGATACGCAGTATTTT.

This sequence joins TRBV24-1 and TRBJ2-2; TRBD2 matches at 7 bases. V trimming: 9 bases; J trimming: 3 bases; junction bases outside the gene matches: 15. Germline CDR1 reads KGHDR; CDR2 reads SFDVKD. This CDR3 is 17 amino acids long. CDR3 residues: CATEPRGRDLYTGELFF. The CDR3 DNA reads TGTGCCACCGAACCCCGAGGGAGGGACCTTTACACCGGGGAGCTGTTTTTT.

The genes are TRBV3-1 (or the pseudogene TRBV3-2) and TRBJ2-1; 9 bases map to TRBD2. Germline loops: CDR1 LGHDT, CDR2 YNNKEL (reference sequence). The length of the CDR3 is 17 residues. Trimming cost V 0 bases and J 3 bases; bases outside gene matches: 6. CDR3 amino acids: CASSQDRLAGYYNEQFF. CDR3 DNA: TGTGCCAGCAGCCAAGATCGGCTAGCGGGGTACTACAATGAGCAGTTCTTC.

This clone has only one observation. The chain has TRBV5-4 and TRBJ2-2; 7 bases agree with TRBD1. CDR3 length: 14 residues. Germline V gene lookup returns CDR1 SGHNT and CDR2 YYREEE (reference sequence). V lost 4 bases to trimming and J lost 7 bases; unmatched junction nucleotides: 7. The DNA for the CDR3 is TGTGCCAGCAGCCGACAGGGTCAATTCGGGGAGCTGTTTTTT. Protein: CASSRQGQFGELFF.

The chain employs TRBV30 and TRBJ2-7; possible D gene TRBD2, 6 bases. This CDR3 comprises 14 residues. Germline V lookup: CDR1 GTSNPN, CDR2 SVGIG (reference sequence). The V end lost 2 bases, the J end lost 4 bases, and 15 bases lay between the germline ends. CDR3 DNA: TGTGCCTGGAGTTGGGACCGGGGGATTTACGAGCAGTACTTC. As protein: CAWSWDRGIYEQYF.

The CDR3 DNA reads as TGTGCCAGCAGCGTATCGCGGGACTCCCCAACTAATGAAAAACTGTTTTTT. Protein sequence: CASSVSRDSPTNEKLFF. The rearrangement links TRBV9 to TRBJ1-4, with D maybe TRBD1 (5 bases). The CDR3 contains 17 residues. The germline V and J ends were trimmed by 1 base and 0 bases, with 13 bases remaining between them. Germline lookup yields CDR1 SGDLS and CDR2 YYNGEE.

The chain employs TRBV18 and TRBJ1-2; possibly TRBD1 for D (5 bases). The CDR3 totals 13 residues. Germline CDR1 and CDR2: KGHSH and LQKENI. V was pared by 0 bases and J by 6 bases, with 8 bases between. CDR3 sequence (DNA): TGTGCCAGCTCACCACCCAGGGAAGATGGCTACACCTTC. This encodes CASSPPREDGYTF.

This chain links TRBV5-4 with TRBJ1-5; 10 nucleotides line up with TRBD1. Trimming removed 2 bases from V and 3 bases from J; junction bases left unmatched: 8. CDR1 SGHNT and CDR2 YYREEE come from the germline V gene (reference sequence). The CDR3 contains 17 residues. The CDR3 reads CASSFNRDRGANQPQHF. The CDR3 DNA follows: TGTGCCAGCAGCTTTAATAGGGACAGGGGCGCCAATCAGCCCCAGCATTTT.

V and J are TRBV3-1 (or the pseudogene TRBV3-2) and TRBJ2-7; the D gene is possibly TRBD2 (5 bases). This CDR3 has 16 residues. Per germline, CDR1 LGHDT and CDR2 YNNKEL (reference sequence). With 1 base removed from V and 2 bases from J, the gap between germline ends came to 15 bases. CDR3 in DNA: TGTGCCAGCAGCCAAGGACCGGGAAAACTGCCCTACGAGCAGTACTTC. Translating it yields CASSQGPGKLPYEQYF.

This clone has just one count. The chain uses TRBV5-4 and TRBJ2-2; tentatively, D is TRBD1 (5 bases). V was clipped by 2 bases and J by 1 base, with 12 bases between them. The CDR3 runs 16 residues. Germline CDR1 and CDR2: SGHNT and YYREEE (reference sequence). CDR3 region: CASSFLGVLNTGELFF. DNA of the CDR3: TGTGCCAGCAGCTTTCTAGGGGTGCTGAACACCGGGGAGCTGTTTTTT.

The V call is TRBV29-1, the J call TRBJ2-1, with D tentatively TRBD2 (5 bases). CDR1 is SQVTM and CDR2 is ANQGSEA in the germline V gene. V gave up 0 bases and J gave up 3 bases, with 18 bases separating them. The CDR3 totals 17 residues. The CDR3 region is CSVEDPRAIGVYNEQFF. The CDR3 nucleotides read TGCAGCGTTGAAGATCCTCGGGCCATCGGGGTCTACAATGAGCAGTTCTTC.

This clone appeared a single time. The genes are TRBV3-1 (or the pseudogene TRBV3-2) and TRBJ2-2; perhaps TRBD1 as D (6 bases). The CDR3 consists of 16 residues. CDR1 and CDR2 from the germline V gene are LGHDT and YNNKEL (reference sequence). Trimming shortened V by 0 bases and J by 6 bases, and 14 bases separated the two germline ends. CDR3 DNA: TGTGCCAGCAGCCAAGAAGGACAGACCTCCCCCGGGGAGCTGTTTTTT. This encodes CASSQEGQTSPGELFF.

J is TRBJ1-1 and V is TRBV5-1, with D perhaps matching TRBD1 (5 bases). The CDR3 has 13 residues. V lost 4 bases and J 2 bases, leaving 9 bases between the germline ends. The V gene's germline CDR1 is SGHRS and CDR2 YFSETQ. The CDR3 coding sequence is TGCGCCAGCAGCAAGGGGCAAAACACTGAAGCTTTCTTT. Translated: CASSKGQNTEAFF.

The chain is built from TRBV27 and TRBJ2-4; unclear D gene. CDR1 is MNHEY and CDR2 is SMNVEV in the germline V gene (reference sequence). The CDR3 is 11 amino acids. Trimming removed 2 bases from V and 11 bases from J, with 7 bases in between. The CDR3 bases are TGTGCCAGCAGTTTAGGGCAGCTTCAGTACTTC. It is translated as CASSLGQLQYF.

This rearrangement joins TRBV28 to TRBJ1-1; unclear D gene. The length of the CDR3 is 14 residues. CDR1 and CDR2 (germline): MDHEN, SYDVKM. The germline V and J ends were trimmed by 3 bases and 4 bases, with 12 bases remaining between them. The CDR3 region is CASSLGRLITEAFF. The CDR3, as DNA: TGTGCCAGCAGTTTGGGCAGGTTGATCACTGAAGCTTTCTTT.

A remark on this clone: This CDR3 is also generated by other DNA sequences in the sample. The chain is built from TRBV19 and TRBJ1-2; tentatively, D is TRBD1 (6 bases). V was cut by 1 base and J by 3 bases, with 9 bases left in between. The CDR3 runs to 14 residues. Germline V gene sequence: CDR1 LNHDA, CDR2 SQIVND (reference sequence). DNA of the CDR3: TGTGCCAGTAGTATAGTCTCAGGGGACTATGGCTACACCTTC. This gives the protein CASSIVSGDYGYTF.

The J gene is TRBJ1-1, the V gene TRBV7-9; D remains unclear. The CDR3 runs to 14 residues. Trimming took 2 bases from V and 5 from J, leaving 12 bases between them. The germline gives CDR1 SEHNR, CDR2 FQNEAQ (reference sequence). CDR3 sequence: CASSLLASGTEAFF. The DNA for the CDR3 is TGTGCCAGCAGCTTACTCGCCTCCGGGACTGAAGCTTTCTTT.

The rearrangement uses TRBV6-1 and TRBJ1-4, with 8 bases identical to TRBD1. This CDR3 is 15 amino acids long. CDR1 is MNHNS and CDR2 is SASEGT in the germline V gene. With V trimmed by 2 bases and J by 7 bases, 6 bases remained unmatched. This CDR3 reads CASSESTGGREKLFF. CDR3 bases: TGTGCCAGCAGTGAAAGTACAGGGGGGCGTGAAAAACTGTTTTTT.

The V call is TRBV24-1, the J call TRBJ2-3, with TRBD1 matching 8 bases. CDR1 KGHDR and CDR2 SFDVKD come from the germline V gene. The CDR3 is made up of 16 amino acids. The J segment lost 1 base and the V segment lost 4 bases, leaving 6 bases of the junction unmatched. The CDR3: CATSDRQGAGTDTQYF. CDR3 in DNA: TGTGCCACCAGTGACCGTCAGGGGGCCGGCACAGATACGCAGTATTTT.

J is TRBJ2-3 and V is TRBV4-1; no clear D. The germline gives CDR1 MGHRA, CDR2 YSYEKL. The CDR3 totals 16 residues. The V gene lost 1 base and the J gene lost 2 bases, with 13 bases spanning the gap. CDR3 protein: CASSQVNLVSTDTQYF. CDR3 bases: TGCGCCAGCAGCCAAGTTAATCTAGTATCCACAGATACGCAGTATTTT.

The genes are TRBV4-2 and TRBJ2-5; tentatively, D is TRBD1 (6 bases). CDR1 and CDR2 from the germline V gene are LGHNA and YNFKEQ. V was shortened by 1 base and J by 0 bases, with 9 bases between the two germline ends. CDR3 length equals 15 residues. CDR3 bases: TGTGCCAGCAGCCAAGGTACAGGGAACCAAGAGACCCAGTACTTC. It translates to CASSQGTGNQETQYF.

The V and J genes are TRBV7-9 and TRBJ1-2; 7 nucleotides match TRBD1. Germline V gene sequence: CDR1 SEHNR, CDR2 FQNEAQ (reference sequence). The V and J ends lost 5 bases and 6 bases, in that order; junction bases with no gene match: 9. The CDR3 is 14 residues long. CDR3: CASSPTGVRDGYTF. CDR3 in DNA: TGTGCCAGCAGCCCCACAGGGGTCAGGGATGGCTACACCTTC.

V is TRBV20-1 and J is TRBJ2-7; 7 positions agree with TRBD1. Germline V lookup: CDR1 DFQATT, CDR2 SNEGSKA (reference sequence). The ends lost 3 bases at V and 5 bases at J; junction bases unmatched: 1. This CDR3 has 11 residues. The CDR3 DNA sequence: TGCAGTGCTAGGACAGGGCACGAGCAGTACTTC. Residues: CSARTGHEQYF.